These 3 T cell receptor beta chains were all obtained from the same sample, sequenced in a study of vaccination and CD4 T cells after COVID-19. Oncomine TCR Beta short-read sequencing was applied to DNA from cultured CD4+ T cells. One entry per CDR3 protein results from TCRdb running MiXCR on the PCR reads. The table shows 7,000 to 9,000 distinct CDR3 sequences, with around 60% occurring only once. No antigen has been assigned to these receptors. The treatment denotes: roughly 11-day PBMC culture with coronavirus spike peptide pools or control peptides (ViraFEST assay). The material sequenced was cultured CD4+ T cells from blood, taken after SARS-CoV-2 vaccination. The receptors derive from a human donor with COVID-19.

The chain is built from TRBV11-3 and TRBJ2-3; 9 bases fit TRBD1. Germline V lookup: CDR1 SGHNT, CDR2 YENEEA. The junction had 11 bases not matched to a gene; V was cut back by 7 bases and J by 3 bases. The CDR3 is made up of 16 amino acids. The CDR3: CASTLGQGRSTDTQYF. The CDR3 coding sequence is TGTGCCAGCACCTTGGGACAGGGAAGGAGTACAGATACGCAGTATTTT. The full variable domain, in which reference TRBV11-3 and TRBJ2-3 provide the parts outside the CDR3, is EAGVVQSPRYKIIEKKQPVAFWCNPISGHNTLYWYLQNLGQGPELLIRYENEEAVDDSQLPKDRFSAERLKGVDSTLKIQPAELGDSAVYLCASTLGQGRSTDTQYFGPGTRLTVL.

This clonotype was seen more than once but under ten times. The rearrangement joins TRBV20-1 to TRBJ2-3, with 7 bases lining up with TRBD2. CDR1 is DFQATT and CDR2 is SNEGSKA in the germline V gene (reference sequence). Trimming at V came to 0 bases and at J to 4 bases, leaving 4 bases not matched to a gene. The CDR3 is made up of 14 amino acids. CDR3 DNA: TGCAGTGCTAGAGATGGGAGGGAATCAGATACGCAGTATTTT. Translation gives CSARDGRESDTQYF.

This clonotype was seen a few times. The chain carries TRBV7-9 and TRBJ1-3; D unresolved. V was clipped by 6 bases and J by 8 bases, with 20 bases between them. Germline V lookup: CDR1 SEHNR, CDR2 FQNEAQ (reference sequence). The CDR3 length is 15 residues. The CDR3 DNA reads TGTGCCAGCAGGGCCCCTCGGAGGATCGGTGACACCATATATTTT. It yields the protein CASRAPRRIGDTIYF.